This record looks at one TCR beta chain sequence and its context. Its antigen remains unidentified. Other nucleotide sequences in the sample specify the same CDR3. This entry belongs to a study of T cell responses to AZD1222 COVID-19 vaccine. Overall study: Second-dose groups at about 4 or about 12 weeks were pooled. Study-wide points: Repertoire sampling was restricted to post-peak T cell response timepoints. Spike-specific TCR breadth rose after two AZD1222 doses, and depth rose as well. The span of vaccine-associated CD4 TCRs extended across spike, with dominance at 160-218 and 743-854.

Trimming pared 0 bases from V and 0 bases from J, leaving 3 bases between. Per the germline V gene, CDR1 is MNHEY and CDR2 is SVGEGT. This CDR3 region has 15 residues. Data came from immunoSEQ multiplex PCR; TCRdb stores just in-frame clones and leaves some out. This table holds about 200,000 clones, 70% to 90% found once. The clonotype originates from an adult in good health. The sample consisted of peripheral blood, taken on day 0 of AZD1222 vaccination. This sequence joins TRBV6-2 or TRBV6-3 and TRBJ1-6; D unresolved. In nucleotides, the CDR3 is TGTGCCAGCAGTTACTCGAGCTCCTATAATTCACCCCTCCACTTT. Translating it yields CASSYSSSYNSPLHF.